A single T cell receptor beta chain is shown here with its context. Its cognate antigen is unknown. TCRdb redid the calling of the reads with MiXCR, one entry per CDR3 protein. The sample consists of about 470,000 distinct CDR3 sequences, 40% to 50% of them appearing once. Germline loops: CDR1 SNHLY, CDR2 FYNNEI. V trimming: 7 bases; J trimming: 5 bases; junction bases outside the gene matches: 7. The length of the CDR3 is 15 residues. The record originates from a study of T cell repertoires in cytomegalovirus infection. This TCR was sampled from a human donor in good health (CMV status not recorded). Some clones in this sample may be carry-over from other donors' samples. The sample consisted of cultured PBMCs, taken from culture after CMV antigen stimulation. The V gene is TRBV2, the J gene TRBJ2-3; 12 bases agree with TRBD1. DNA for the CDR3: TGTGCCAGCATTAGGGACAGGGGGCATATAGATACGCAGTATTTT. This codes for CASIRDRGHIDTQYF.